This T cell receptor (beta chain) derives from a study of cytomegalovirus exposure and HLA in healthy donors. Overall study results and limits: Analyzed later, most CMV-associated TCR beta chains appeared HLA-restricted.

Note on this clone: The antigen remains undetermined.

The study ran its PCR with 60 Vbeta and 13 Jbeta primers. TCRdb's copy holds only in-frame clones and misses some; the assay was immunoSEQ multiplex PCR. Among around 100,000 clones listed, around three quarters were seen once. This clonotype was obtained from a woman younger than 35 in good health and CMV-seropositive. Sequenced sample: PBMCs.

The CDR3 region is CASSLTPAGAIRDTQHF. In nucleotides, the CDR3 is TGTGCCAGCAGTTTAACTCCGGCGGGAGCGATTCGGGATACGCAGCATTTT. J is TRBJ2-3 and V is TRBV27, with D hard to call. The J call may not be correct, given that the DNA end is closer to TRBJ1-5. The CDR3 runs to 17 residues. Germline lookup yields CDR1 MNHEY and CDR2 SMNVEV (reference sequence).